These 23 T cell receptor beta chains came from one sample sequenced in a study of shared clonotypes between healthy human individuals. This table comes from immunoSEQ multiplex PCR, and its TCRdb copy is limited to in-frame clones, with some not included. The sample holds over 2 million clones, 92% seen once. The sequenced sample consisted of naive CD4+ T cells from PBMCs. Subset given: CD45RA+ positively selected. The receptors were gathered from a man aged 18 to 29 in good health. Some clones in this sample may be carry-over from other donors' samples.

The rearrangement joins TRBV2 to TRBJ2-7; TRBD2 is a possible D gene (6 bases). Trimming pared 2 bases from V and 0 bases from J, leaving 20 bases between. The CDR3 extends over 18 amino acids. CDR1 SNHLY and CDR2 FYNNEI come from the germline V gene. The CDR3 nucleotides are TGTGCCAGCAGTGAATGGGGGGAGCTAGCGATTAGCTCCTACGAGCAGTACTTC. It is translated as CASSEWGELAISSYEQYF. The full variable domain, its missing parts supplied by reference TRBV2 and TRBJ2-7, is EPEVTQTPSHQVTQMGQEVILRCVPISNHLYFYWYRQILGQKVEFLVSFYNNEISEKSEIFDDQFSVERPDGSNFTLKIRSTKLEDSAMYFCASSEWGELAISSYEQYFGPGTRLTVT.

V gene TRBV7-2 combines with J gene TRBJ1-5, with a weak D call TRBD1 (5 bases). Germline CDR1 reads SGHTA; CDR2 reads FQGNSA. This CDR3 has 12 amino acids. V shed 1 base and J shed 9 bases, with 7 bases lying between them. The CDR3 region is CASSLERGPQHF. In nucleotides, the CDR3 is TGTGCCAGCAGCTTAGAGAGGGGGCCCCAGCATTTT. Full variable domain (missing parts from reference TRBV7-2 and TRBJ1-5): GAGVSQSPSNKVTEKGKDVELRCDPISGHTALYWYRQSLGQGLEFLIYFQGNSAPDKSGLPSDRFSAERTGGSVSTLTIQRTQQEDSAVYLCASSLERGPQHFGDGTRLSIL.

V and J are TRBV6-1 and TRBJ1-2; no firm D call. The CDR3 sequence is 13 residues long. Germline lookup yields CDR1 MNHNS and CDR2 SASEGT. V lost 4 bases and J 8 bases, leaving 14 bases between the germline ends. CDR3 amino acids: CASSGSGVDGYTF. CDR3 DNA sequence: TGTGCCAGCAGTGGGTCTGGGGTGGACGGCTACACCTTC.

A note on this clone: The same CDR3 arises from other DNA sequences in this sample as well. The chain combines TRBV7-3 with TRBJ1-1; the D is unclear. V lost 4 bases to trimming and J lost 0 bases, with 6 bases between them. Germline values: CDR1 SGHTA, CDR2 FQGTGA. The CDR3 has 13 amino acids. The CDR3 coding sequence is TGTGCCAGCAGCTCAAACATGAACACTGAAGCTTTCTTT. Residues: CASSSNMNTEAFF.

Regarding this clone: A much larger clone differs from this one at a single base, so this may be a read error. At the DNA level, this CDR3 is encoded by other sequences in the same sample as well. CDR3: CASSLGRQETQYF. For the CDR3, the DNA is TGTGCCAGCAGCTTAGGCAGACAAGAGACCCAGTACTTC. The genes are TRBV7-2 and TRBJ2-5; no clear D gene. Germline values: CDR1 SGHTA, CDR2 FQGNSA. The CDR3 runs to 13 residues. V lost 1 base and J lost 2, with 5 bases in between.

J is TRBJ1-5 and V is TRBV6-5; the D gene is possibly TRBD1 (5 bases). The CDR3 loop spans 15 amino acids. Germline CDR1 MNHEY, CDR2 SVGAGI. Deletions cut 4 bases from V and 0 bases from J, with 10 bases between. For the CDR3, the DNA is TGTGCCAGCAGTTCCGGGACGGTTAGCAATCAGCCCCAGCATTTT. Translated, it gives CASSSGTVSNQPQHF.

Remarks on this clone: Mismatch with germline at one junction end may stem from a read error. This sample includes further DNA sequences coding for the same CDR3. The genes are TRBV27 and TRBJ2-7, with D possibly being TRBD1 (5 bases). Germline assignment: CDR1 MNHEY and CDR2 SMNVEV (reference sequence). CDR3 length: 16 residues. CDR3 sequence reads: CASSWGSPPFLYEQYF. The CDR3 bases are TGTGCCAGCAGCTGGGGCAGTCCCCCCTTTCTCTACGAGCAGTACTTT.

The CDR3 nucleotides are TGTGCCAGCAGCTTTCGCGGGGAGGGGAGAACAGCTGAAGCTTTCTTT. Protein product: CASSFRGEGRTAEAFF. This rearrangement joins TRBV7-9 to TRBJ1-1; possibly TRBD1 for D (5 bases). Germline-derived CDR1 and CDR2 are SEHNR and FQNEAQ (reference sequence). Trimming stripped 3 bases from V and 6 bases from J, with 20 bases between. The CDR3 extends over 16 amino acids.

The chain combines TRBV5-1 with TRBJ2-6; D is unresolved. The germline V gene encodes CDR1 SGHRS and CDR2 YFSETQ. V lost 1 base and J 0 bases, leaving 8 bases between the germline ends. The CDR3 runs 16 residues. The CDR3: CASSLLGRSGANVLTF. CDR3 bases: TGCGCCAGCAGCTTGTTAGGGCGCTCTGGGGCCAACGTCCTGACTTTC.

The chain joins TRBV28 to TRBJ2-2; 7 positions agree with TRBD1. V trimming: 4 bases; J trimming: 1 base; junction bases outside the gene matches: 6. Germline V CDR1 and CDR2: MDHEN, SYDVKM. The CDR3 has 16 amino acids. Here the CDR3 reads CASSSPGQKNTGELFF. DNA for the CDR3: TGTGCCAGCAGTTCACCGGGACAGAAGAACACCGGGGAGCTGTTTTTT.

A few counts support this clone. The chain combines TRBV5-1 with TRBJ2-1; D unresolved. Trimming cost V 0 bases and J 5 bases, with 9 bases left between them. Germline CDR1 SGHRS, CDR2 YFSETQ. CDR3 length: 14 amino acids. The DNA of the CDR3 is TGCGCCAGCAGCTTGGCCCGGAGCAACAATGAGCAGTTCTTC. It encodes CASSLARSNNEQFF.

This chain connects TRBV27 to TRBJ1-6, with unresolved D. Germline CDR1 MNHEY, CDR2 SMNVEV (reference sequence). V shed 4 bases and J shed 7 bases, with 17 bases lying between them. This CDR3 has 16 residues. The CDR3: CASSYWRGGWNSPLHF. The CDR3 bases are TGTGCCAGCAGTTACTGGCGGGGAGGGTGGAATTCACCCCTCCACTTT.

This sequence joins TRBV11-2 and TRBJ2-5; 8 bases agree with TRBD2. This CDR3 is built from 16 residues. Unmatched junction bases numbered 13, after V lost 5 bases and J lost 5 bases. CDR1 is SGHAT, CDR2 FQNNGV, per germline. CDR3 residues: CASSHRGGFMAETQYF. The CDR3, as DNA: TGTGCCAGCAGCCACCGGGGGGGCTTTATGGCGGAGACCCAGTACTTC.

This chain links TRBV4-1 with TRBJ2-7; D possibly corresponds to TRBD2 (6 bases). V lost 2 bases and J 4 bases, leaving 18 bases between the germline ends. The CDR3 runs 16 residues. CDR1 is MGHRA, CDR2 YSYEKL, per germline. The CDR3, as DNA: TGCGCCAGCAGCCAACCCGGGCGGGGTCTTACGTACGAGCAGTACTTC. The encoded protein is CASSQPGRGLTYEQYF.

The rearrangement links TRBV6-6 to TRBJ1-2; D perhaps matches TRBD1 (6 bases). This CDR3 has 13 residues. Trimming stripped 6 bases from V and 1 base from J, with 9 bases between. The germline CDR1 and CDR2 sequences are MNHNY and SVGAGI (reference sequence). The CDR3 loop is CASRHRDNYGYTF. The CDR3 coding sequence is TGTGCCAGCAGACACAGGGATAACTATGGCTACACCTTC.

This clone is a singleton in its sample. J is TRBJ2-7 and V is TRBV4-1; 7 bases align to TRBD2. The CDR3 runs 15 residues. V trimming: 1 base; J trimming: 3 bases; junction bases outside the gene matches: 6. CDR1 and CDR2 from the germline V gene are MGHRA and YSYEKL. The CDR3 is CASSQVTSGNYEQYF. In nucleotides, the CDR3 is TGCGCCAGCAGCCAAGTTACCAGCGGGAACTACGAGCAGTACTTC.

Concerning this clone itself: In the same sample, other DNA sequences code for this CDR3. The CDR3 nucleotides read TGTGCCAGCAGCAACAGCTATGGCTACACCTTC. Protein sequence: CASSNSYGYTF. The chain links TRBV28 to TRBJ1-2; D not certain. There are 11 residues in the CDR3. CDR1 and CDR2 from the germline V gene are MDHEN and SYDVKM. V lost 6 bases and J 4 bases, leaving 6 bases between the germline ends.

The chain recombines TRBV18 with TRBJ2-5; D may correspond to TRBD1 or TRBD2 (5 bases each). The CDR3 totals 15 residues. Germline V lookup: CDR1 KGHSH, CDR2 LQKENI. V lost 1 base, J lost 2 bases, and 11 bases lay in between. The chain's CDR3 is CASSPRGVIQETQYF. Written as DNA, the CDR3 is TGTGCCAGCTCACCACGAGGGGTAATTCAAGAGACCCAGTACTTC.

The chain has TRBV28 and TRBJ1-6; D not resolved. The CDR3 is 15 amino acids. V lost 3 bases, J lost 7 bases, and 13 bases lay in between. CDR1 MDHEN and CDR2 SYDVKM come from the germline V gene. This chain's CDR3 is CASSFRGSRNSPLHF. Written as DNA, the CDR3 is TGTGCCAGCAGTTTTCGAGGGTCCCGAAATTCACCCCTCCACTTT.

The gene calls are TRBV19 and TRBJ2-7, with 7 bases matching TRBD1. The CDR3 covers 14 residues. Per the germline V gene, CDR1 is LNHDA and CDR2 is SQIVND (reference sequence). V dropped 6 bases and J dropped 2; count of bases not matched to a gene: 7. In nucleotides, the CDR3 is TGTGCCAGTAGAAGACAGGGACATCCCTACGAGCAGTACTTC. Residues: CASRRQGHPYEQYF.

This chain joins TRBV6-1 and TRBJ1-1; D call uncertain. Germline CDR1 MNHNS, CDR2 SASEGT. There are 13 residues in the CDR3. V dropped 9 bases and J dropped 0 bases, with 11 bases sitting between them. The CDR3 nucleotides are TGTGCCAGTCGAACAGAAGTGAACACTGAAGCTTTCTTT. Protein product: CASRTEVNTEAFF.

The chain employs TRBV18 and TRBJ2-1, with 8 bases lining up with TRBD1. This CDR3 is built from 16 residues. Germline CDR1 KGHSH, CDR2 LQKENI. V gave up 6 bases and J gave up 2 bases; unmatched junction bases: 9. As DNA, the CDR3 is TGTGCCAGCTCCGCCACGTCAGGGGGCACCTACAATGAGCAGTTCTTC. This codes for CASSATSGGTYNEQFF.

The chain is built from TRBV5-4 and TRBJ2-7; D may be TRBD1 or TRBD2 (5 bases each). The CDR3 length is 14 residues. Germline V lookup: CDR1 SGHNT, CDR2 YYREEE (reference sequence). Between the trimmed V and J ends, which lost 1 base and 4 bases, there was a span of 12 bases. The CDR3: CASSLYQGVYEQYF. CDR3 nucleotide sequence: TGTGCCAGCAGCTTGTATCAGGGAGTGTACGAGCAGTACTTC. The full variable domain, its missing parts supplied by reference TRBV5-4 and TRBJ2-7, is ETGVTQSPTHLIKTRGQQVTLRCSSQSGHNTVSWYQQALGQGPQFIFQYYREEENGRGNFPPRFSGLQFPNYSSELNVNALELDDSALYLCASSLYQGVYEQYFGPGTRLTVT.